The rows below give T cell receptor beta chains drawn from one sample of a study of T cell responses to AZD1222 COVID-19 vaccine. The data were produced by immunoSEQ multiplex PCR, yet TCRdb's version contains in-frame clones alone and is incomplete. This sample has 90,000 to 120,000 clones, with about 85% found just once. Sequenced here: peripheral blood, sampled 28 days after the second AZD1222 dose. Every receptor here comes from an adult who received the AZD1222 COVID-19 vaccine. The CDR3 runs from the conserved cysteine through the conserved F or W. D genes are given only for firm matches. Size values are once, few and many counts, or a class for expanded clones, and some rows have none.

J,D,V,size,CDR3,DNA
TRBJ2-7,TRBD2,TRBV7-2,-,CASSSYTSGPYEQYF,TGTGCCAGCAGCTCCTATACTAGCGGGCCATACGAGCAGTACTTC
TRBJ2-2,TRBD2,TRBV27,-,CASSAGLEGYTGELFF,TGTGCCAGCAGTGCCGGACTAGAGGGCTACACCGGGGAGCTGTTTTTT
TRBJ1-6,-,TRBV19,-,CASKVDSEYSPLHF,TGTGCCAGTAAAGTAGACAGCGAGTATTCACCCCTCCACTTT
TRBJ1-5,-,TRBV27,-,CASSLSGYNQPQHF,TGTGCCAGCAGTTTATCTGGGTACAATCAGCCCCAGCATTTT
TRBJ2-1,TRBD2,TRBV11-2,-,CASSLGGGQYNEQFF,TGTGCCAGCAGCTTGGGCGGGGGGCAATACAATGAGCAGTTCTTC
TRBJ2-7,-,TRBV24-1,-,CATVSPISGARSKDEQYF,TGTGCCACCGTATCCCCAATATCAGGGGCTAGGTCTAAAGACGAGCAGTACTTC
TRBJ1-6,-,TRBV11-2,-,CASSPGQGKGPLHF,TGTGCCAGCAGCCCTGGGCAGGGTAAAGGACCCCTCCACTTT
TRBJ1-3,TRBD1,TRBV19,-,CASSSRPGQTGSGNTIYF,TGTGCCAGTAGTTCCCGACCGGGACAGACCGGCTCTGGAAACACCATATATTTT
TRBJ1-2,TRBD1,TRBV6-4,-,CASSGNRGVNGYTF,TGTGCCAGCAGTGGAAACAGGGGAGTGAATGGCTACACCTTC
TRBJ2-3,-,TRBV5-1,-,CASSPLPDTQYF,TGCGCCAGCAGCCCGTTACCAGATACGCAGTATTTT
TRBJ2-5,-,TRBV9,-,CASSVDSKETQYF,TGTGCCAGCAGCGTGGACAGCAAAGAGACCCAGTACTTC
TRBJ1-1,-,TRBV19,-,CASSISRDIPNTEAFF,TGTGCCAGTAGTATATCAAGGGACATCCCGAACACTGAAGCTTTCTTT
TRBJ1-2,-,TRBV6-5,few,CASSPASVGYTF,TGTGCCAGCAGCCCAGCGAGTGTTGGCTACACCTTC
TRBJ1-5,-,TRBV6-6,once,CAGGVQPQHF,TGTGCCGGAGGGGTTCAGCCCCAGCATTTT
TRBJ2-1,-,TRBV10-2,-,CASSELRVGSEQFF,TGCGCCAGCAGTGAGTTAAGGGTCGGGAGTGAGCAGTTCTTC
TRBJ1-1,TRBD1,TRBV7-3,-,CASSLTGESYTEAFF,TGTGCCAGCAGCCTCACAGGGGAATCGTACACTGAAGCTTTCTTT
TRBJ1-2,-,TRBV9,-,CASKPSADRGYGYTF,TGTGCCAGCAAACCCTCAGCCGACCGGGGATATGGCTACACCTTC
TRBJ2-2,TRBD1,TRBV11-2,-,CASSSGTVNTGELFF,TGTGCCAGCAGCTCCGGGACAGTTAACACCGGGGAGCTGTTTTTT
TRBJ2-7,TRBD2,TRBV9,once,CASSAGGGLGYEQYF,TGTGCCAGCAGCGCAGGAGGGGGACTAGGCTACGAGCAGTACTTC
TRBJ1-2,TRBD1,TRBV5-8,-,CASSSPGTGGREGYTF,TGTGCCAGCAGCTCCCCTGGGACAGGGGGACGTGAGGGCTACACCTTC
TRBJ2-2,TRBD2,TRBV2,-,CASLRLAATGELFF,TGTGCCAGCCTTCGACTAGCGGCCACCGGGGAGCTGTTTTTT
TRBJ1-2,-,TRBV19,-,CASSELEAANYGYTF,TGTGCCAGTAGCGAACTGGAGGCGGCTAACTATGGCTACACCTTC
TRBJ1-6,-,TRBV5-6,-,CASSSNLSPLHF,TGTGCCAGCAGTTCTAACCTATCACCCCTCCACTTT
TRBJ1-3,-,TRBV19,-,CASRPGQNGNTIYF,TGTGCCAGTAGACCAGGACAGAATGGAAACACCATATATTTT
TRBJ2-2,-,TRBV7-6,-,CASSLWGAADMANTGELFF,TGTGCCAGCAGCTTATGGGGGGCAGCGGATATGGCGAACACCGGGGAGCTGTTTTTT
TRBJ1-4,-,TRBV27,-,CASSSWDLFEKLFF,TGTGCCAGCAGTTCCTGGGACTTGTTTGAAAAACTGTTTTTT
TRBJ2-7,TRBD1,TRBV5-1,-,CASSLAGQGDEQYF,TGCGCCAGCAGCTTGGCCGGACAGGGCGACGAGCAGTACTTC
TRBJ1-2,-,TRBV19,few,CASSIPGRRVYGYTF,TGTGCCAGTAGTATACCGGGCCGTCGGGTCTATGGCTACACCTTC